A selection of T cell receptor beta chains follows, all from one sample in a study of cytomegalovirus exposure and HLA in healthy donors. Using immunoSEQ multiplex PCR, the repertoire was profiled, and TCRdb retains in-frame clones only, with some absent. The sample has about 59,000 clones, about four fifths seen once. Sample: PBMCs. The receptor source for this set is a man younger than 45 in good health and CMV-seropositive. Both conserved end residues are part of each CDR3. D genes are given only for firm matches. Clone size is shown for a subset of rows, as once, few, many or a class of expanded clone.

TRBJ1-5	TRBD1	once	TRBV6-5	CASSLGQAGNQPQHF	TGTGCCAGCAGCCTCGGACAGGCGGGCAATCAGCCCCAGCATTTT
TRBJ1-4	.	.	TRBV7-9	CASSHSRGGAQEKLFF	TGTGCCAGCAGCCATTCTAGGGGAGGGGCGCAGGAAAAACTGTTTTTT
TRBJ2-6	.	.	TRBV11-2	CASSPQGAGANVLTF	TGTGCCAGCAGCCCCCAGGGTGCTGGGGCCAACGTCCTGACTTTC
TRBJ1-1	.	.	TRBV25-1	CASSELEGRDTEAFF	TGTGCCAGCAGTGAATTGGAAGGGAGAGACACTGAAGCTTTCTTT
TRBJ2-7	TRBD1	.	TRBV9	CASSVGSGTGIYEQYF	TGTGCCAGCAGCGTAGGGTCCGGGACAGGGATCTACGAGCAGTACTTC
TRBJ2-5	.	.	TRBV7-2	CASSLLWGVQETQYF	TGTGCCAGCAGCTTACTGTGGGGAGTCCAAGAGACCCAGTACTTC
TRBJ2-7	.	.	TRBV7-9	CASSLPDTGYEQYF	TGTGCCAGCAGCTTACCGGACACGGGCTACGAGCAGTACTTC
TRBJ1-2	.	.	TRBV7-2	CATSPGQVYGYTF	TGTGCCACCTCTCCCGGACAAGTCTATGGCTACACCTTC
TRBJ2-3	TRBD2	.	TRBV4-2	CASSQTSGGPDTQYF	TGTGCCAGCAGCCAGACTAGCGGGGGGCCAGATACGCAGTATTTT
TRBJ1-2	.	.	TRBV7-9	CASSYQTRPYGYTF	TGTGCCAGCAGCTACCAGACAAGACCCTATGGCTACACCTTC
TRBJ1-3	TRBD1	.	TRBV6-6	CASSPSDRISGNTIYF	TGTGCCAGCAGCCCGTCGGACAGGATCTCTGGAAACACCATATATTTT
TRBJ1-6	.	.	TRBV4-3	CASSQGQDTGSPLHF	TGCGCCAGCAGCCAAGGGCAGGATACAGGGTCACCCCTCCACTTT
TRBJ1-1	.	once	TRBV11-3	CASSDGGSTEAFF	TGTGCCAGCAGCGATGGCGGTAGCACTGAAGCTTTCTTT
TRBJ2-1	.	.	TRBV19	CASSAGTRREQFF	TGTGCCAGTAGCGCCGGGACTCGGCGCGAGCAGTTCTTC
TRBJ1-5	TRBD1	.	TRBV7-8	CASSNGQGLNQPQHF	TGTGCCAGCAGCAATGGACAGGGCCTCAATCAGCCCCAGCATTTT
TRBJ1-1	.	.	TRBV6-1	CASSEGYTNTEAFF	TGTGCCAGCAGTGAAGGGTATACTAACACTGAAGCTTTCTTT
TRBJ2-3	TRBD2	once	TRBV5-1	CASSSKRGATDTQYF	TGCGCCAGCAGCTCGAAGCGGGGGGCCACAGATACGCAGTATTTT
TRBJ1-2	TRBD1	.	TRBV28	CASNDRGNGGYGYTF	TGTGCCAGCAATGACAGGGGAAACGGTGGCTATGGCTACACCTTC
TRBJ2-1	.	.	TRBV21-1	CASSTTGGGNEQFF	TGTGCCAGCAGTACGACAGGGGGTGGCAATGAGCAGTTCTTC
TRBJ2-7	TRBD1	.	TRBV4-1	CASSQDEGTAPYEQYF	TGCGCCAGCAGCCAAGACGAGGGGACAGCCCCCTACGAGCAGTACTTC
TRBJ1-6	.	.	TRBV19	CASSVYGQPNNSPLHF	TGTGCCAGTAGTGTATACGGACAGCCAAATAATTCACCCCTCCACTTT
TRBJ1-2	TRBD1	.	TRBV30	CAWGRGLRGYTF	TGTGCCTGGGGCAGGGGGCTAAGAGGCTACACCTTC
TRBJ2-2	TRBD2	.	TRBV9	CASSLRTSQNTGELFF	TGTGCCAGCAGCCTCCGGACTAGCCAGAACACCGGGGAGCTGTTTTTT
TRBJ2-5	TRBD2	.	TRBV7-2	CASSLGLAAGGAETQYF	TGTGCCAGCAGCTTAGGACTTGCCGCGGGGGGGGCGGAGACCCAGTACTTC
TRBJ2-7	.	.	TRBV7-9	CSSSLVRAGDYEQYF	TGTTCCAGCAGCTTAGTCAGGGCCGGCGACTACGAGCAGTACTTC
TRBJ1-5	.	.	TRBV6-6	CASRPLPGASQPQHF	TGTGCCAGCAGACCCTTGCCAGGGGCGAGTCAGCCCCAGCATTTT
TRBJ2-1	TRBD2	.	TRBV5-6	CASTRHRGELNEQFF	TGTGCCAGCACCCGCCACCGGGGGGAATTAAATGAGCAGTTCTTC
TRBJ1-5	.	medium-sized	TRBV15	CATREVGNSNQPQHF	TGTGCCACCAGGGAGGTGGGGAATAGCAATCAGCCCCAGCATTTT
TRBJ1-6	TRBD1	.	TRBV2	CASSEGAGGSPLHF	TGTGCCAGCAGTGAAGGGGCAGGGGGGTCACCCCTCCACTTT
TRBJ1-3	TRBD1	few	TRBV5-5	CASSTGVGNTIYF	TGTGCCAGCAGCACAGGGGTTGGAAACACCATATATTTT
TRBJ1-5	TRBD1	.	TRBV28	CASGTDRGGNQPQHF	TGTGCCAGCGGGACGGACAGGGGTGGCAATCAGCCCCAGCATTTT
TRBJ1-5	.	.	TRBV10-2	CASSEGLHQPQHF	TGCGCCAGCAGCGAGGGGCTTCATCAGCCCCAGCATTTT
TRBJ1-3	TRBD1	.	TRBV9	CASSPSGQASLIYF	TGTGCCAGCAGCCCGAGTGGACAGGCCTCCCTGATATATTTT
TRBJ1-4	.	.	TRBV18	CASSPVSEKLFF	TGTGCCAGCTCACCTGTTTCAGAAAAACTGTTTTTT
TRBJ2-1	.	.	TRBV29-1	CSAYVYNEQFF	TGCAGCGCCTACGTCTACAATGAGCAGTTCTTC
TRBJ2-1	.	few	TRBV6-1	CASSVKGGSEQFF	TGTGCCAGCAGTGTCAAAGGGGGAAGCGAGCAGTTCTTC
TRBJ1-2	.	.	TRBV6-6	CASSYSKGVTYGYTF	TGTGCCAGCAGTTACTCGAAGGGGGTAACGTATGGCTACACCTTC
TRBJ2-5	TRBD1	.	TRBV4-3	CASSQDQGQGGTQYF	TGCGCCAGCAGCCAAGATCAGGGACAGGGAGGGACCCAGTACTTC
TRBJ1-5	.	few	TRBV6-6	CASSYARQVNQPQHF	TGTGCCAGCAGTTACGCCCGACAGGTCAATCAGCCCCAGCATTTT
TRBJ1-2	.	.	TRBV4-3	CASSQELGSWAGPYGYTF	TGCGCCAGCAGCCAAGAACTGGGCAGTTGGGCCGGCCCCTATGGCTACACCTTC
TRBJ2-7	.	.	TRBV19	CASSIGLYSYEQYF	TGTGCCAGTAGTATTGGGCTTTATTCCTACGAGCAGTACTTC
TRBJ2-1	.	.	TRBV11-2	CASSLGQINEQFF	TGTGCCAGCAGCTTAGGACAGATCAATGAGCAGTTCTTC